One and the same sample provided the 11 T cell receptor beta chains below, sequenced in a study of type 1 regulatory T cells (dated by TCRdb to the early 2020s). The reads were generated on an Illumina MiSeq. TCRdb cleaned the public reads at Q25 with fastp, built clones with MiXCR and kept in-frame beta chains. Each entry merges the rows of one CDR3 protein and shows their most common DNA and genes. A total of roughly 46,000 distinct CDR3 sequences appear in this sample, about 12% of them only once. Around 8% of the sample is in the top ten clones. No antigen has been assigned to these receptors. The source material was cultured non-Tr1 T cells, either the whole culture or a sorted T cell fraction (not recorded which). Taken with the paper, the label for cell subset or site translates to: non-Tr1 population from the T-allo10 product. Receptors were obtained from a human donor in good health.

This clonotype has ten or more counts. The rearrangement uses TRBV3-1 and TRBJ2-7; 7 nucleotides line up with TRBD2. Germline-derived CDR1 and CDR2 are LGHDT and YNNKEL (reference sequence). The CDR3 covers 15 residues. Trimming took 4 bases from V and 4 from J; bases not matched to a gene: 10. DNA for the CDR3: TGTGCCAGCAGCCTAACTAGCGTAAGATTGTACGAGCAGTACTTC. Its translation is CASSLTSVRLYEQYF.

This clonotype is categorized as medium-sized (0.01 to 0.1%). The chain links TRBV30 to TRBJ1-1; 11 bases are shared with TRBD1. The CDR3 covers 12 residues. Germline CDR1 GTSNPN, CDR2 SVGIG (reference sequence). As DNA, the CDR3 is TGTGCATGGGACAGGGGGTCCGGTGAAGCTTTCTTT. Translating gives CAWDRGSGEAFF.

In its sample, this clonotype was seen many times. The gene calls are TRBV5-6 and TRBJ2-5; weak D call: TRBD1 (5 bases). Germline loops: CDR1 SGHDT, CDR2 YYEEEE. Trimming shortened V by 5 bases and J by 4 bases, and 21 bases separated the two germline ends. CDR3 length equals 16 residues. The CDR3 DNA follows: TGTGCCAGCAGACCGAGGCTACGGACCCAGGGAGAGACCCAGTACTTC. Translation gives CASRPRLRTQGETQYF.

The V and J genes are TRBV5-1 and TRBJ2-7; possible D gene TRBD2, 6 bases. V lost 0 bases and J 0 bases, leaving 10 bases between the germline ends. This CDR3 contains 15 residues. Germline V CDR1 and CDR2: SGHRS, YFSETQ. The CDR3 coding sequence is TGCGCCAGCAGCTTGGACGGAGGGAGCTCCTACGAGCAGTACTTC. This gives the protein CASSLDGGSSYEQYF.

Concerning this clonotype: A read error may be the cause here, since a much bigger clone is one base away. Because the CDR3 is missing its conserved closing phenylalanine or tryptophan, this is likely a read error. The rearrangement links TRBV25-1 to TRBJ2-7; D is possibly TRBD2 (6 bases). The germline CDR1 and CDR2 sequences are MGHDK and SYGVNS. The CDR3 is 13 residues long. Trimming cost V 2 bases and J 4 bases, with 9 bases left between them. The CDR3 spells CASSEGGRYEQYY. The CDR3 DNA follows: TGTGCCAGCAGTGAAGGGGGGAGATACGAGCAGTACTAC.

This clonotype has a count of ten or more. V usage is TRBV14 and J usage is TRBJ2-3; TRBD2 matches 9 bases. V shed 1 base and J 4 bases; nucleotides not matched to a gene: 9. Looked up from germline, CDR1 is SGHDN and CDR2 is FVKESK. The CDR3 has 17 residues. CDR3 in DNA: TGTGCCAGCAGCCAAGGGATAGCGGGAGCTGGTGCAGATACGCAGTATTTT. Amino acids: CASSQGIAGAGADTQYF.

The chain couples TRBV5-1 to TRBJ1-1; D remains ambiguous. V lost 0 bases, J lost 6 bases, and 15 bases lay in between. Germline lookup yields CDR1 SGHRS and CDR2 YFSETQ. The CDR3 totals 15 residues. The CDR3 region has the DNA TGCGCCAGCAGCTTGGCCGACTTCGTAACAGCTGAAGCTTTCTTT. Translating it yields CASSLADFVTAEAFF.

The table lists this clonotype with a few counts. This CDR3 is CASSLAGGEKLFF. Here the CDR3 DNA reads TGCGCCAGCAGCTTGGCCGGGGGTGAAAAACTGTTTTTT. The chain carries TRBV5-1 and TRBJ1-4; D possibly corresponds to TRBD1 (5 bases). This CDR3 region has 13 residues. Trimming cost V 0 bases and J 7 bases, with 7 bases left between them. From germline, CDR1 is SGHRS and CDR2 YFSETQ.

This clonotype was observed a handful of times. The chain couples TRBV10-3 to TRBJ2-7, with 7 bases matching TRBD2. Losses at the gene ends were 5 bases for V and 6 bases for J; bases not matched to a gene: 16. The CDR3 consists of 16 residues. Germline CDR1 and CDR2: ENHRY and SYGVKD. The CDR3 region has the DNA TGTGCCATCAGTAACTTACCTGCGGGGGAATCGGCCGAGCAGTACTTC. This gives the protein CAISNLPAGESAEQYF.

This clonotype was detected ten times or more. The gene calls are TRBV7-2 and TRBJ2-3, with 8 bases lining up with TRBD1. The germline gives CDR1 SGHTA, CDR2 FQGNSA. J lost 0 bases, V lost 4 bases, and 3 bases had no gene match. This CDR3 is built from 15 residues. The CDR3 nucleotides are TGTGCCAGCAGCTCTGGACAGGGTAGCACAGATACGCAGTATTTT. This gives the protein CASSSGQGSTDTQYF.

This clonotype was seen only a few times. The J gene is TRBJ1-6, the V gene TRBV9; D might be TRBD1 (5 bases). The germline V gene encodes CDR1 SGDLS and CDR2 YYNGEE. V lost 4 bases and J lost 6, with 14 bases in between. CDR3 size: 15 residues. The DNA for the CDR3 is TGTGCCAGCAGCCAGGGTATGGGGTTTAATTCACCCCTCCACTTT. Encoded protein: CASSQGMGFNSPLHF.